Reported below is one T cell receptor beta chain. V shed 5 bases and J 4 bases; nucleotides not matched to a gene: 10. The CDR3 extends over 15 amino acids. Germline V lookup: CDR1 MDHEN, CDR2 SYDVKM. These data come from a study of T cells in localized non-small cell lung cancer. The data were produced by immunoSEQ multiplex PCR, yet TCRdb's version contains in-frame clones alone and is incomplete. The profile shows more than 100,000 clones, about 90% of them singletons. The rearrangement joins TRBV28 to TRBJ1-2; 7 bases line up with TRBD1. The sample here was peripheral blood, taken before any cancer treatment. This receptor was identified in a female donor of 60 years or more with stage I lung adenocarcinoma. The CDR3: CASSSPGQIIYGYTF. The CDR3 coding sequence is TGTGCCAGCAGTAGTCCGGGACAGATTATCTATGGCTACACCTTC.